A single sample is the source of the 25 T cell receptor beta chains below, sequenced in a study of T cells in Graves' hyperthyroidism and ophthalmopathy. Amplified TCR beta CDR3 regions derived from RNA transcripts. HTBI primers drove first-round RT-PCR of the TCR CDR3. TCRdb re-called the multiplex PCR reads through MiXCR, storing one row per CDR3 protein. The repertoire includes about 180,000 distinct CDR3 sequences, approximately 17% of them detected once, and roughly 30% sits in the top ten. Sequencing was performed on blood. The receptor set was obtained from a woman aged 45-59 years with Graves' hyperthyroidism.

This clonotype showed up many times. DNA of the CDR3: TGTGCCAGCAGCACTCAGTTGAACACTGAAGCTTTCTTT. Protein product: CASSTQLNTEAFF. This rearrangement joins TRBV9 to TRBJ1-1, with no clear D. Germline V gene lookup returns CDR1 SGDLS and CDR2 YYNGEE. The CDR3 sequence is 13 residues long. The V end was cut by 4 bases, the J end by 0 bases, with 7 bases between. The full variable domain, completed using reference TRBV9 and TRBJ1-1, is DSGVTQTPKHLITATGQRVTLRCSPRSGDLSVYWYQQSLDQGLQFLIQYYNGEERAKGNILERFSAQQFPDLHSELNLSSLELGDSALYFCASSTQLNTEAFFGQGTRLTVV.

The table lists this clonotype with many counts. This chain links TRBV7-9 with TRBJ2-1; D is possibly TRBD1 (7 bases). Germline CDR1 SEHNR, CDR2 FQNEAQ (reference sequence). This CDR3 has 14 residues. The V end lost 4 bases, the J end lost 5 bases, and 12 bases lay between the germline ends. CDR3 amino acids: CASSWQGGNNEQFF. The CDR3 coding sequence is TGTGCCAGCAGCTGGCAGGGGGGCAACAATGAGCAGTTCTTC.

This clonotype was recorded at least ten times. The chain combines TRBV3-1 with TRBJ2-1; possibly TRBD1 for D (6 bases). The germline gives CDR1 LGHDT, CDR2 YNNKEL (reference sequence). Trimming removed 0 bases at V and 12 bases at J, with 12 bases between. The CDR3 loop spans 13 amino acids. In DNA, the CDR3 is TGTGCCAGCAGCCAAGATCGGGGCAGGGGGCAGTTCTTC. It codes for CASSQDRGRGQFF.

This clonotype was seen at least ten times. V and J are TRBV20-1 and TRBJ1-2; TRBD1 matches 7 bases. The CDR3 runs 15 residues. After removal of 0 bases from V and 8 bases from J, the junction contained 12 bases not matched to a gene. The germline V gene has CDR1 DFQATT and CDR2 SNEGSKA (reference sequence). CDR3 residues: CSARDLQGKSSGYTF. CDR3 DNA sequence: TGCAGTGCTAGAGACTTACAGGGGAAATCGTCAGGCTACACCTTC.

This chain joins TRBV5-1 and TRBJ2-1; TRBD2 agrees at 8 bases. This CDR3 has 16 amino acids. V lost 0 bases, J lost 8 bases, and 10 bases stayed unmatched. Germline V lookup: CDR1 SGHRS, CDR2 YFSETQ. The CDR3 loop reads CASSLGSGGPRDEQFF. The CDR3, as DNA: TGCGCCAGCAGCTTGGGTTCGGGGGGGCCCAGGGATGAGCAGTTCTTC.

The CDR3 is CASSPGQSEQYF. In nucleotides, the CDR3 is TGTGCCAGCAGCCCGGGACAATCCGAGCAGTACTTC. The chain uses TRBV7-9 and TRBJ2-7, with a weak D call TRBD1 (6 bases). The V gene's germline CDR1 is SEHNR and CDR2 FQNEAQ (reference sequence). The CDR3 length is 12 residues. V lost 5 bases and J lost 6, with 11 bases in between.

The chain uses TRBV18 and TRBJ2-5; D remains unclear. With 0 bases removed from V and 2 bases from J, the gap between germline ends came to 4 bases. Per germline, CDR1 KGHSH and CDR2 LQKENI. The CDR3 contains 13 residues. The CDR3 nucleotides are TGTGCCAGCTCACCACCGAAACAAGAGACCCAGTACTTC. This encodes CASSPPKQETQYF.

This clonotype was seen ten or more times. V is TRBV5-1 and J is TRBJ2-2; possibly TRBD2 for D (6 bases). The V gene's germline CDR1 is SGHRS and CDR2 YFSETQ. Trimming left V 2 bases short and J 4 bases short, with 12 bases between. CDR3 size: 15 residues. In nucleotides, the CDR3 is TGCGCCAGCAGCTTAACGGGACTTTCCACCGGGGAGCTGTTTTTT. It encodes CASSLTGLSTGELFF. Full variable domain (remainder filled in from reference TRBV5-1 and TRBJ2-2): KAGVTQTPRYLIKTRGQQVTLSCSPISGHRSVSWYQQTPGQGLQFLFEYFSETQRNKGNFPGRFSGRQFSNSRSEMNVSTLELGDSALYLCASSLTGLSTGELFFGEGSRLTVL.

The count of this clonotype is one. This chain uses TRBV7-9 with TRBJ2-2; 9 bases line up with TRBD1. CDR1 SEHNR and CDR2 FQNEAQ come from the germline V gene (reference sequence). The CDR3 runs 16 residues. The V and J ends lost 7 bases and 4 bases, in that order; junction bases with no gene match: 10. Here the CDR3 reads CASTDTGQGFTGELFF. The DNA of the CDR3 is TGTGCCAGCACCGATACGGGACAGGGCTTCACCGGGGAGCTGTTTTTT.

There are many counts of this clonotype. V gene TRBV11-3 combines with J gene TRBJ1-1; the D is unclear. V was shortened by 0 bases and J by 3 bases, with 11 bases between the two germline ends. In germline, CDR1 is SGHNT, CDR2 YENEEA. CDR3 size: 15 residues. CDR3 in DNA: TGTGCCAGCAGCTTAGATGCAACAACTGACACTGAAGCTTTCTTT. Amino acid sequence: CASSLDATTDTEAFF.

For this clonotype: A much bigger clone sits one base away, suggesting this may be a read error. V and J are TRBV9 and TRBJ1-6, with D maybe TRBD1 (6 bases). The V end was cut by 0 bases, the J end by 7 bases, with 14 bases between. CDR1 is SGDLS, CDR2 YYNGEE, per germline. The CDR3 is 16 residues long. The DNA for the CDR3 is TGTGCCAGCAGCGTAGAGGGGGGCTCAGGAAATTCACCCCTCCACTTT. As protein: CASSVEGGSGNSPLHF.

At least ten counts were recorded for this clonotype. The chain recombines TRBV15 with TRBJ1-4; unclear D gene. The germline gives CDR1 LNHNV, CDR2 YYDKDF (reference sequence). This CDR3 has 15 amino acids. Between the trimmed V and J ends, which lost 1 base and 7 bases, there was a span of 13 bases. The CDR3: CATSRALSVAEKLFF. For the CDR3, the DNA is TGTGCCACCAGCAGAGCCCTATCGGTAGCTGAAAAACTGTTTTTT.

V is TRBV6-1 and J is TRBJ1-1; D not certain. Trimming took 10 bases from V and 5 from J, leaving 11 bases between them. The germline CDR1 and CDR2 sequences are MNHNS and SASEGT. This CDR3 contains 11 residues. CDR3: CATGGSTEAFF. CDR3 DNA sequence: TGTGCCACTGGAGGGTCAACTGAAGCTTTCTTT.

Details on this clonotype: This could be a read error, since a much larger clone is one nucleotide away. The chain combines TRBV29-1 with TRBJ1-1; D ambiguous. This CDR3 is 14 amino acids long. CDR1 SQVTM and CDR2 ANQGSEA come from the germline V gene. This CDR3 reads CSVMRPSLNTEALF. The CDR3 DNA follows: TGCAGCGTTATGAGGCCTTCGCTGAACACTGAAGCTCTCTTT.

The table lists this clonotype with many counts. This chain connects TRBV7-6 to TRBJ2-7, with 7 bases fitting TRBD1. V was pared by 2 bases and J by 4 bases, with 2 bases of the junction left unmatched. The length of the CDR3 is 13 residues. Germline CDR1 reads SGHVS; CDR2 reads FNYEAQ. The DNA for the CDR3 is TGTGCCAGCAGCTTATCGGACAGGTACGAGCAGTACTTC. Translation: CASSLSDRYEQYF.

In this sample, this clonotype turned up a few times. The chain links TRBV7-8 to TRBJ1-3; D is unresolved. Germline lookup yields CDR1 SGHVS and CDR2 FQNEAQ. V shed 5 bases and J shed 0 bases, with 17 bases lying between them. The CDR3 has 17 amino acids. CDR3 bases: TGTGCCAGCAGCCCGCGCTTGGCCCTGAGCTCTGGAAACACCATATATTTT. Amino acid sequence: CASSPRLALSSGNTIYF. Full variable domain (missing parts from reference TRBV7-8 and TRBJ1-3): GAGVSQSPRYKVAKRGQDVALRCDPISGHVSLFWYQQALGQGPEFLTYFQNEAQLDKSGLPSDRFFAERPEGSVSTLKIQRTQQEDSAVYLCASSPRLALSSGNTIYFGEGSWLTVV.

This clonotype was recorded many times. The chain joins TRBV9 to TRBJ1-5; a weak D match, TRBD1 (6 bases). Germline V gene sequence: CDR1 SGDLS, CDR2 YYNGEE. The CDR3 consists of 15 residues. Trimming took 7 bases from V and 2 from J, leaving 16 bases between them. CDR3 sequence reads: CASASGGNRNQPQHF. CDR3 in DNA: TGTGCCAGCGCGTCTGGGGGCAATCGCAATCAGCCCCAGCATTTT.

This clonotype was counted a few times. A read error may explain this, as a much larger clone is one base away. The chain combines TRBV2 with TRBJ2-5; D might be TRBD2 (6 bases). The V and J ends lost 7 bases and 2 bases respectively, with 23 bases between them. CDR1 is SNHLY and CDR2 is FYNNEI in the germline V gene. The CDR3 is 17 amino acids. Here the CDR3 reads CASMSPRGTLTQETQYF. The DNA of the CDR3 is TGTGCCAGCATGTCGCCGCGGGGAACCCTAACTCAAGAGACCCAGTACTTC.

This clonotype was picked up one time. A clone one base away is much larger, so this may be a read error. The CDR3 is CATGGGSEAFF. CDR3 DNA sequence: TGTGCCACCGGAGGGGGATCTGAAGCTTTCTTT. This chain connects TRBV25-1 to TRBJ1-1, with a tentative D call TRBD1 (6 bases). The length of the CDR3 is 11 residues. CDR1 is MGHDK and CDR2 is SYGVNS in the germline V gene. V was shortened by 10 bases and J by 6 bases, with 12 bases between the two germline ends. Looking up the rest from reference TRBV25-1 and TRBJ1-1 gives the full variable domain: EADIYQTPRYLVIGTGKKITLECSQTMGHDKMYWYQQDPGMELHLIHYSYGVNSTEKGDLSSESTVSRIRTEHFPLTLESARPSHTSQYLCATGGGSEAFFGQGTRLTVV.

This clonotype occurred many times. The J gene is TRBJ1-4, the V gene TRBV9; 9 bases are shared with TRBD1. Per the germline V gene, CDR1 is SGDLS and CDR2 is YYNGEE. There are 15 residues in the CDR3. The trim removed 5 bases at V and 7 bases at J, leaving 9 bases unmatched. As DNA, the CDR3 is TGTGCCAGCAGTCAAACCGGGACAGGGACTGAAAAACTGTTTTTT. As protein: CASSQTGTGTEKLFF.

Note on this clonotype: This could be a read error, since a much larger clone is one nucleotide away. This chain connects TRBV11-2 to TRBJ2-7; maybe TRBD1 (7 bases). V was pared by 1 base and J by 4 bases, with 20 bases between. This CDR3 contains 17 residues. CDR1 is SGHAT, CDR2 FQNNGV, per germline. CDR3 protein: CASSLGSLARGPYEQYF. For the CDR3, the DNA is TGTGCCAGCAGCTTAGGTTCTCTAGCGAGGGGGCCTTACGAGCAGTACTTC.

The chain couples TRBV18 to TRBJ2-3; D is uncertain. The length of the CDR3 is 13 residues. Germline-derived CDR1 and CDR2 are KGHSH and LQKENI. V was trimmed by 0 bases and J by 3 bases, leaving 4 bases between them. The CDR3 sequence: CASSPPVTDTQYF. DNA of the CDR3: TGTGCCAGCTCACCACCGGTAACAGATACGCAGTATTTT.

This clonotype has just a few counts. The V gene is TRBV19, the J gene TRBJ2-7, with 9 nucleotides matching TRBD2. The CDR3 loop spans 14 amino acids. V trimming: 3 bases; J trimming: 2 bases; junction bases outside the gene matches: 2. CDR1 and CDR2 from the germline V gene are LNHDA and SQIVND (reference sequence). For the CDR3, the DNA is TGTGCCAGTAGTATTAGCGGGGGTCCCTACGAGCAGTACTTC. It specifies CASSISGGPYEQYF.

This clonotype showed up many times. The V and J genes are TRBV7-8 and TRBJ2-4; no reliable D call. The V end was cut by 5 bases, the J end by 4 bases, with 9 bases between. CDR1 is SGHVS, CDR2 FQNEAQ, per germline. This CDR3 spans 13 amino acids. The CDR3 DNA reads as TGTGCCAGCAGCCGCGATTTTAAAAACATTCAGTACTTC. Its translation is CASSRDFKNIQYF.

This clonotype was seen ten or more times. The gene calls are TRBV6-1 and TRBJ2-7, with a possible D match to TRBD1 (7 bases). The germline gives CDR1 MNHNS, CDR2 SASEGT. The length of the CDR3 is 14 residues. V was clipped by 5 bases and J by 2 bases, with 13 bases between them. Here the CDR3 reads CASSTQGGPYEQYF. CDR3 coding DNA: TGTGCCAGCAGTACCCAGGGGGGACCCTACGAGCAGTACTTC.